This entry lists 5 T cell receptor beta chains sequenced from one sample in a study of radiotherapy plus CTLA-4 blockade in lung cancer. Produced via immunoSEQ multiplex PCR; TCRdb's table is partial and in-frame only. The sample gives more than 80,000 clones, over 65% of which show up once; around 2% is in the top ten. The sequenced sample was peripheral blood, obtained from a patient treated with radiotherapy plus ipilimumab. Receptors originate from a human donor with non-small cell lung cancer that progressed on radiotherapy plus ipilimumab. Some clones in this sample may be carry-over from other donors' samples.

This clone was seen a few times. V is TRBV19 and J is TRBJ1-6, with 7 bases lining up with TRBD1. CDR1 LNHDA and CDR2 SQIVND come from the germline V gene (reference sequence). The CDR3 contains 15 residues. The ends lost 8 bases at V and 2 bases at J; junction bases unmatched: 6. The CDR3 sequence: CASATGVTYNSPLHF. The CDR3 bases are TGTGCCAGTGCTACAGGGGTGACCTATAATTCACCCCTCCACTTT.

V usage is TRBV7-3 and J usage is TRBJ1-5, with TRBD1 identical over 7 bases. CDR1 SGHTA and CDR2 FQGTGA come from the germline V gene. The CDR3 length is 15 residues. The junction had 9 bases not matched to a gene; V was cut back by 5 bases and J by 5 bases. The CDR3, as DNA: TGTGCCAGCAGCCCTGGAGGGGGCTTAGATCAGCCCCAGCATTTT. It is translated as CASSPGGGLDQPQHF.

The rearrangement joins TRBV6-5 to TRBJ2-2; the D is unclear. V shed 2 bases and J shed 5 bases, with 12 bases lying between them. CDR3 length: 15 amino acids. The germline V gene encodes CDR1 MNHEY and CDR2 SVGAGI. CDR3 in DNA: TGTGCCAGCAGTTACCAAAGAAGACAAACCGGGGAGCTGTTTTTT. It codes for CASSYQRRQTGELFF.

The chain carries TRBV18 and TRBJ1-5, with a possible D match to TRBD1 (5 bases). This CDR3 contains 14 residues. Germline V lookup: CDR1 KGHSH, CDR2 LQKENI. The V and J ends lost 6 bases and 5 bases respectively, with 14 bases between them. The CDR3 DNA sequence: TGTGCCAGCTCCCCGGGGCAGGTTTATCAGCCCCAGCATTTT. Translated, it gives CASSPGQVYQPQHF.

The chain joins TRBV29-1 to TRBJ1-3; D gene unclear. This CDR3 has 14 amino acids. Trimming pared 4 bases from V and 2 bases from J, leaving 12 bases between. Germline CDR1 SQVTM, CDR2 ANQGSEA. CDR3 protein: CSVVEGNTGNTIYF. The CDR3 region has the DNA TGCAGCGTTGTGGAGGGCAATACTGGAAACACCATATATTTT.